This T cell receptor beta chain was recovered during a study of T cell repertoires in cytomegalovirus infection. MiXCR was run by TCRdb on the reads, yielding one entry per CDR3 protein. Altogether about 450,000 distinct CDR3 sequences are present, approximately 33% being singletons, with the ten largest covering roughly 13%. Trimming cost V 5 bases and J 3 bases, with 14 bases left between them. Germline V CDR1 and CDR2: MNHNS, SASEGT. CDR3 size: 14 residues. The V call is TRBV6-1, the J call TRBJ2-7; D possibly corresponds to TRBD2 (5 bases). Material: PBMCs. The TCR sequence derives from a human donor in good health (CMV status not recorded). Some clones in this sample may be carry-over from other donors' samples. The CDR3 loop is CASSTTIGSYEQYF. The CDR3 nucleotides read TGTGCCAGCAGTACCACCATAGGGAGCTACGAGCAGTACTTC.